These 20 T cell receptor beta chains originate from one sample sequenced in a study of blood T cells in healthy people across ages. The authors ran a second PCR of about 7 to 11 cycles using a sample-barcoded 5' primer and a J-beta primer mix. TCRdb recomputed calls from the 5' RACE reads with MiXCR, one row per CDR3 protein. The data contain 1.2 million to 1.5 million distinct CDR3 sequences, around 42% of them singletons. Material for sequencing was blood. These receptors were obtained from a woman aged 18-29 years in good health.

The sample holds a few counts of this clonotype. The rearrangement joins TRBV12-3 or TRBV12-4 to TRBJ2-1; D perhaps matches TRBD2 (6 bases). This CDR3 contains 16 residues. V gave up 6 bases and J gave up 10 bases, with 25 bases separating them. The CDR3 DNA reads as TGTGCCAGCAGCGGACCGATTGGGGGGAGGACTGGCGAGCAGTTCTTC. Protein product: CASSGPIGGRTGEQFF.

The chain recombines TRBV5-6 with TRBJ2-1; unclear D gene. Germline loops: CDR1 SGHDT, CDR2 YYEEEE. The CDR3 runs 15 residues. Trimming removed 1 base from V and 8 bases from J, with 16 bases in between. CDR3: CASSLRERPSYEQFF. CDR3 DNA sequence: TGTGCCAGCAGCTTGCGCGAACGGCCGTCGTATGAGCAGTTCTTC. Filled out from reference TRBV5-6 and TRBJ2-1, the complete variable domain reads DAGVTQSPTHLIKTRGQQVTLRCSPKSGHDTVSWYQQALGQGPQFIFQYYEEEERQRGNFPDRFSGHQFPNYSSELNVNALLLGDSALYLCASSLRERPSYEQFFGPGTRLTVL.

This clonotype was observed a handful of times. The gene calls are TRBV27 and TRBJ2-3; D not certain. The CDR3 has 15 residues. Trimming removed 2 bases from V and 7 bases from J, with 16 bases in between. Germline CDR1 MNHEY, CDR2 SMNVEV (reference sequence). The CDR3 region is CASSLAGPGRYTQYF. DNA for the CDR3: TGTGCCAGCAGTTTAGCCGGGCCAGGAAGGTATACGCAGTATTTT.

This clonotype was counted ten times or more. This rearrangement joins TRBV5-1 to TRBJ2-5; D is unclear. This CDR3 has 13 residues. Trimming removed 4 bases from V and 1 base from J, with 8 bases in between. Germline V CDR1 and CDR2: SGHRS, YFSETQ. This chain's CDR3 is CASSPPSQETQYF. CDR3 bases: TGCGCCAGCAGCCCTCCAAGCCAAGAGACCCAGTACTTC.

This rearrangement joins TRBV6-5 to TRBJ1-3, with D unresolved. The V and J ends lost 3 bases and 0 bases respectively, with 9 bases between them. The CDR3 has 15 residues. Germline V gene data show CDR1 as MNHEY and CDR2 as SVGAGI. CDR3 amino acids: CASSYGSYSGNTIYF. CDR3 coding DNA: TGTGCCAGCAGTTATGGATCCTACTCTGGAAACACCATATATTTT.

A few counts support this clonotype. CDR3 DNA: TGCGCCAGCAGTGAGTCCTCGGGGACCCAGTACTTC. Amino acids: CASSESSGTQYF. J is TRBJ2-7 and V is TRBV10-1, with unresolved D. Matching the DNA end better, TRBJ2-5 makes the J call doubtful. The CDR3 contains 12 residues. CDR1 is WNHNN and CDR2 is SYGVQD in the germline V gene (reference sequence).

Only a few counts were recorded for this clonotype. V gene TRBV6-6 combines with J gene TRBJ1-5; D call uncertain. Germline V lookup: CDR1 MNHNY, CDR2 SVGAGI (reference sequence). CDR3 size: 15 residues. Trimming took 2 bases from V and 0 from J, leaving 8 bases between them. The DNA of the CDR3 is TGTGCCAGCAGTTACGGGGAACCTAGCAATCAGCCCCAGCATTTT. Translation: CASSYGEPSNQPQHF.

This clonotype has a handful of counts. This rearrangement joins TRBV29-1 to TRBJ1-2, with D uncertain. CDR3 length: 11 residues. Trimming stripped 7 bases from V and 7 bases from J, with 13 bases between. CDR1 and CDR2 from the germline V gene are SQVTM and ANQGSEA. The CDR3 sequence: CSAIGSGGYTF. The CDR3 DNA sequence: TGCAGCGCAATTGGATCGGGTGGCTACACCTTC.

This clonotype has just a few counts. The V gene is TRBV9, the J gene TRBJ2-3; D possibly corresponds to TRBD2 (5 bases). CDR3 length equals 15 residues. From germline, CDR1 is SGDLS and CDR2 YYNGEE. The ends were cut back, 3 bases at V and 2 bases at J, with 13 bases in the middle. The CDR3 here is CASSGTSFDTDTQYF. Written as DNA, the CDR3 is TGTGCCAGCAGCGGGACTTCTTTTGACACAGATACGCAGTATTTT.

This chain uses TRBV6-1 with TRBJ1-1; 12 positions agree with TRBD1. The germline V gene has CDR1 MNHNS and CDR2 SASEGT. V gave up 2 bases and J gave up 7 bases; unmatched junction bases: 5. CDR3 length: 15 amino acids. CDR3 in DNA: TGTGCCAGCAGTGAACCGGGACAGGGGGCGATTGAAGCTTTCTTT. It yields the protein CASSEPGQGAIEAFF.

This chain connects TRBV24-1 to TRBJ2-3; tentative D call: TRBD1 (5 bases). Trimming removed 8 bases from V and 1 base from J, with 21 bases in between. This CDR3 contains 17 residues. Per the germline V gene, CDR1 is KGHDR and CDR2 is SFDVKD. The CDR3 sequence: CATTSIREGGGTDTQYF. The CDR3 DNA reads TGTGCCACCACCTCGATCAGGGAAGGCGGAGGCACAGATACGCAGTATTTT.

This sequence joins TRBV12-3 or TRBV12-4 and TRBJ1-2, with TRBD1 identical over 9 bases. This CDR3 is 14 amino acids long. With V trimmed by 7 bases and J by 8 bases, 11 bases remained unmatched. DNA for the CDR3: TGTGCCAGCACCACGGGACAGGGCTTGGTCGGCTACACCTTC. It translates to CASTTGQGLVGYTF.

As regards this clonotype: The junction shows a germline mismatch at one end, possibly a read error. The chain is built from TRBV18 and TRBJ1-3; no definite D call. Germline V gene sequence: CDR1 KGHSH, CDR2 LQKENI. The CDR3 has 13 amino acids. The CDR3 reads CANSPGGGNTIYF. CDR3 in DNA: TGTGCCAACTCACCCGGCGGAGGAAACACCATATATTTT. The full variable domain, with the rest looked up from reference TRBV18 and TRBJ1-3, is NAGVMQNPRHLVRRRGQEARLRCSPMKGHSHVYWYRQLPEEGLKFMVYLQKENIIDESGMPKERFSAEFPKEGPSILRIQQVVRGDSAAYFCANSPGGGNTIYFGEGSWLTVV.

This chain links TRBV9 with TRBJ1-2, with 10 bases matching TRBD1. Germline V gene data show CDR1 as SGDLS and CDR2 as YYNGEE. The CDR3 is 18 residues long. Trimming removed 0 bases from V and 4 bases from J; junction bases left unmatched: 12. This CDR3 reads CASSVGMGGQGVTYGYTF. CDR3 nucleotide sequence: TGTGCCAGCAGCGTAGGGATGGGTGGACAGGGGGTCACCTATGGCTACACCTTC.

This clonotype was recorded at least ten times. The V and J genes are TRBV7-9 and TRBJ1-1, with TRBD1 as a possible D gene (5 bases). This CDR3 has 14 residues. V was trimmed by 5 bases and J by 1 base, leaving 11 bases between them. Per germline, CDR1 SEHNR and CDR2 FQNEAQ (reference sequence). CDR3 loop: CASSLRQGNTEAFF. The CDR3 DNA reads TGTGCCAGCAGCCTTCGGCAGGGGAACACTGAAGCTTTCTTT. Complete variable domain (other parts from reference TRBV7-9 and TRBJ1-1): DTGVSQNPRHKITKRGQNVTFRCDPISEHNRLYWYRQTLGQGPEFLTYFQNEAQLEKSRLLSDRFSAERPKGSFSTLEIQRTEQGDSAMYLCASSLRQGNTEAFFGQGTRLTVV.

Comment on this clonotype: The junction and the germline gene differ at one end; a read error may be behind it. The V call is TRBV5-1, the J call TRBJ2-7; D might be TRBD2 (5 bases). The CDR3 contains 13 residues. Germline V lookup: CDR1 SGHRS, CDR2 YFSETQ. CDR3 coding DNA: TGCGCCCGCAGCTTTCGGGGCTCCTACGAGCAGTACTTC. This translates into CARSFRGSYEQYF. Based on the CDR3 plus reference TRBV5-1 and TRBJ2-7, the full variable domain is KAGVTQTPRYLIKTRGQQVTLSCSPISGHRSVSWYQQTPGQGLQFLFEYFSETQRNKGNFPGRFSGRQFSNSRSEMNVSTLELGDSALYLCARSFRGSYEQYFGPGTRLTVT.

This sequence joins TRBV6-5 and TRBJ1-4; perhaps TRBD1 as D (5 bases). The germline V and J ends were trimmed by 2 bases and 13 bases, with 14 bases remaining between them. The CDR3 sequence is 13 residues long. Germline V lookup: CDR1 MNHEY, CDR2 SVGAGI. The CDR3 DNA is TGTGCCAGCAGTTACACGATCGAGGGGCGACTGTTTTTT. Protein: CASSYTIEGRLFF.

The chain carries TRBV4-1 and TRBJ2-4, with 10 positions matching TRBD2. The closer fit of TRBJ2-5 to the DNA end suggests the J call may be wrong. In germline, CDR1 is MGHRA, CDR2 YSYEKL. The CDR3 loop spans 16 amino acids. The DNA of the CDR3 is TGCGCCAGCAGCCAAGAGCCAGCGGGGGGGCTCGAGACCCAGTACTTC. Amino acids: CASSQEPAGGLETQYF.

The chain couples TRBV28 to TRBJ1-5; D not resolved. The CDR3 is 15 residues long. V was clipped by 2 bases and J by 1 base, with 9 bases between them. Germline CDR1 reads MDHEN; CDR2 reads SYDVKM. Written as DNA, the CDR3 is TGTGCCAGCAGTTTAGGAACTCAGAGCAATCAGCCCCAGCATTTT. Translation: CASSLGTQSNQPQHF.

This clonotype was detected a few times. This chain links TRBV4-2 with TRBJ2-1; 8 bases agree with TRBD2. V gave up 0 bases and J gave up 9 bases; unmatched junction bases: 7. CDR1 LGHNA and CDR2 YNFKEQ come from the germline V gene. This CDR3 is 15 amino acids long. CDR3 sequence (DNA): TGTGCCAGCAGCCAAGATTGGACGGGAGGGTTTGAGCAGTTCTTC. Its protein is CASSQDWTGGFEQFF.